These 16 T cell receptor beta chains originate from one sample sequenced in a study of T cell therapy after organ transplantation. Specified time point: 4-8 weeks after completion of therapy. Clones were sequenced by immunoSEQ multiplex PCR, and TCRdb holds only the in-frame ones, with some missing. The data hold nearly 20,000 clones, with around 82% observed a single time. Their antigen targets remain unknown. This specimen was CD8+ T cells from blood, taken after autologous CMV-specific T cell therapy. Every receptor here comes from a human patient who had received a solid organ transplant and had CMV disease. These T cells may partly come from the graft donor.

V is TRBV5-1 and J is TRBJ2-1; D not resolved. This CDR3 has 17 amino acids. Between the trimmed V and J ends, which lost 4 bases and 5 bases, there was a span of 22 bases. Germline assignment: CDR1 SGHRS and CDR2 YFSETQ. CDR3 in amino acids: CASSEPENSLLHNEQFF. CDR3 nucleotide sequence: TGCGCCAGCAGCGAGCCCGAAAACAGTCTTCTTCACAATGAGCAGTTCTTC.

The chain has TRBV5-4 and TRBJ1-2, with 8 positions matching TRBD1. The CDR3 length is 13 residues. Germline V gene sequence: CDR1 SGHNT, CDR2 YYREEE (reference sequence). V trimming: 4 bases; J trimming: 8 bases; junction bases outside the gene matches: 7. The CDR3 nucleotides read TGTGCCAGCAGCCAAGACAGGGGCGCGGGCTACACCTTC. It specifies CASSQDRGAGYTF.

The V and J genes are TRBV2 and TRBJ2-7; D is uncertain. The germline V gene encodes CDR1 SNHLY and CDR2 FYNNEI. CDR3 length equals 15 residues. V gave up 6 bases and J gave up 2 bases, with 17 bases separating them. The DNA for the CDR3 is TGTGCCAGCAGCTTAGGCTTCGGCTCCACCTACGAGCAGTACTTC. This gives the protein CASSLGFGSTYEQYF.

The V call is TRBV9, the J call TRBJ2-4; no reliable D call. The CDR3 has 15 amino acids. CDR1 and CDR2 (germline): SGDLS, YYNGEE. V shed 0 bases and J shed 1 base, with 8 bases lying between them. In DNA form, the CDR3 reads TGTGCCAGCAGCGTAGCTGCGTCGGCCAAAAACATTCAGTACTTC. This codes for CASSVAASAKNIQYF.

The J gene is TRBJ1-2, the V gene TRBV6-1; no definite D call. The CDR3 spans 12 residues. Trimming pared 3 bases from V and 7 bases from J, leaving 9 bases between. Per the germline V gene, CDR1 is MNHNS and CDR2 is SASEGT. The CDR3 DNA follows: TGTGCCAGCAGTGACTTGGTTCTTGGCTACACCTTC. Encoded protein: CASSDLVLGYTF.

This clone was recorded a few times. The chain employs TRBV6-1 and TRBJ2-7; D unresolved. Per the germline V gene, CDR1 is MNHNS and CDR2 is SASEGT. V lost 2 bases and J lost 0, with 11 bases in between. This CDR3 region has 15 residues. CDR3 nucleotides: TGTGCCAGCAGTGAAAGCACAGAGAGCTCCTACGAGCAGTACTTC. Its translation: CASSESTESSYEQYF.

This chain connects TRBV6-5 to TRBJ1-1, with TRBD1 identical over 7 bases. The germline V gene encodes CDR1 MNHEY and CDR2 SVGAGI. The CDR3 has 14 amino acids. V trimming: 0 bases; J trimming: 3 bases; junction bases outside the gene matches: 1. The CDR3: CASSYSGTDTEAFF. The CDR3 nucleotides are TGTGCCAGCAGTTACTCTGGGACAGACACTGAAGCTTTCTTT.

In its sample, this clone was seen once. DNA of the CDR3: TGTGCCAGCAGTTACGGAGGTGAGCAGTTCTTC. It yields the protein CASSYGGEQFF. This chain joins TRBV6-5 and TRBJ2-1, with D maybe TRBD2 (5 bases). The germline V gene has CDR1 MNHEY and CDR2 SVGAGI. V lost 2 bases, J lost 9 bases, and 5 bases lay in between. The CDR3 is 11 amino acids.

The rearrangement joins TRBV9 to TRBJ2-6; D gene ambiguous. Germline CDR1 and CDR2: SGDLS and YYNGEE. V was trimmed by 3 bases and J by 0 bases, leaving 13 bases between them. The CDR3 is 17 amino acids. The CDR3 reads CASSAPPSFSGANVLTF. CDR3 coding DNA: TGTGCCAGCAGCGCCCCTCCGTCCTTCTCTGGGGCCAACGTCCTGACTTTC.

CDR3 protein: CASSLGGSTRGYTF. In nucleotides, the CDR3 is TGTGCCAGCAGCTTAGGAGGAAGTACGAGGGGCTACACCTTC. The chain combines TRBV7-8 with TRBJ1-2, with unresolved D. The ends were cut back, 1 base at V and 8 bases at J, with 14 bases in the middle. CDR1 SGHVS and CDR2 FQNEAQ come from the germline V gene. CDR3 size: 14 residues.

CDR3 nucleotides: TGTGCCAGCAACGCAGCGGAGGCCGGGGAGCTGTTTTTT. It translates to CASNAAEAGELFF. The J gene is TRBJ2-2, the V gene TRBV6-1, with D perhaps TRBD2 (5 bases). This CDR3 is 13 amino acids long. Trimming removed 7 bases from V and 6 bases from J, with 12 bases in between. Looked up from germline, CDR1 is MNHNS and CDR2 is SASEGT.

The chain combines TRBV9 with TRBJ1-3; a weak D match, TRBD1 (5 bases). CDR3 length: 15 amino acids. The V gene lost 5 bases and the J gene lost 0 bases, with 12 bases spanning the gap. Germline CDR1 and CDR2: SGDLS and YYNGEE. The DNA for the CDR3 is TGTGCCAGCAGGGGGGGTTTGGACTCTGGAAACACCATATATTTT. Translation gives CASRGGLDSGNTIYF.

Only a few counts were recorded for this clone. The CDR3 is CASRLVVNTEAFF. The DNA for the CDR3 is TGCGCCAGCAGGCTGGTGGTGAACACTGAAGCTTTCTTT. The chain has TRBV10-2 and TRBJ1-1; D is uncertain. V was pared by 6 bases and J by 0 bases, with 8 bases between. Looked up from germline, CDR1 is WSHSY and CDR2 is SAAADI. The CDR3 is made up of 13 amino acids.

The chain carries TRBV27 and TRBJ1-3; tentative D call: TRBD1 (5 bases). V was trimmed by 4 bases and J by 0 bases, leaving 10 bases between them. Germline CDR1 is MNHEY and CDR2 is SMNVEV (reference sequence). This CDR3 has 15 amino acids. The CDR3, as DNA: TGTGCCAGCAGTTCTACAGGTACCTCTGGAAACACCATATATTTT. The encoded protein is CASSSTGTSGNTIYF.

CDR3 in amino acids: CASSSRTGGSYEQYF. The CDR3 region has the DNA TGCGCCAGCAGCTCGCGGACAGGGGGCTCCTACGAGCAGTACTTC. The chain carries TRBV4-1 and TRBJ2-7, with 10 bases identical to TRBD1. V trimming: 5 bases; J trimming: 0 bases; junction bases outside the gene matches: 4. The germline V gene has CDR1 MGHRA and CDR2 YSYEKL. This CDR3 comprises 15 residues.

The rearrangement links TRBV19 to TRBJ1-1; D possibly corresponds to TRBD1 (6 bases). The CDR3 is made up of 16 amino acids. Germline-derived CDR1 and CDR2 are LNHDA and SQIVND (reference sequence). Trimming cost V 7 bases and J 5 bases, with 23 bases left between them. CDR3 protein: CASMVWAGDVRTEAFF. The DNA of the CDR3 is TGTGCCAGTATGGTTTGGGCAGGGGATGTTCGGACTGAAGCTTTCTTT.